Here is one TCR beta chain with its context. The antigen remains unidentified. Donors had nominal health at sampling but likely had unrecorded immune exposures. This specimen comes from a study of cytomegalovirus exposure and HLA in healthy donors. Study context: Among 150 million to 200 million T cells, an earlier analysis found approximately 110 million unique TCR beta sequences. Unique TCRs numbering about 87 million, obtained from HLA-typed donors, made up an early data release. Notes on the study in general: Indistinguishability led to the exclusion of some V segments, TRBV6-2 and TRBV6-3 included.

PCR involved 60 Vbeta and 13 Jbeta primers. Some clones are missing from TCRdb's copy, which holds only in-frame ones; the method was immunoSEQ multiplex PCR. In the table there are over 250,000 clones, about nine tenths of which are singletons. CDR1 and CDR2 from the germline V gene are SGHAT and FQNNGV. The CDR3 has 13 residues. Between the trimmed V and J ends, which lost 4 bases and 4 bases, there was a span of 10 bases. This sequence was found in a man aged 35 to 55 in good health and CMV-seropositive. Input material: PBMCs. The genes are TRBV11-2 and TRBJ1-1; tentative D call: TRBD1 (5 bases). The CDR3: CASSSDRGTEAFF. The CDR3 DNA follows: TGTGCCAGCAGCTCCGACAGAGGCACTGAAGCTTTCTTT.